Below are 19 T cell receptor beta chains sequenced from a single sample in a study of T cells in Graves' hyperthyroidism and ophthalmopathy. RNA transcripts served as the template for amplifying TCR beta CDR3 regions. With the HTBI primer set, the TCR CDR3 went through a first round of RT-PCR. TCRdb redid the calling of the multiplex PCR reads with MiXCR, one entry per CDR3 protein. This repertoire shows some 740,000 distinct CDR3 sequences, 11% to 15% found once; its top ten account for 9.5% to 13%. Sequencing was performed on blood. Every receptor here comes from a woman between 18 and 29 years old with Graves' hyperthyroidism.

This sequence joins TRBV6-1 and TRBJ2-2; 10 bases fit TRBD2. The CDR3 sequence is 22 residues long. V gave up 4 bases and J gave up 5 bases; unmatched junction bases: 25. The germline CDR1 and CDR2 sequences are MNHNS and SASEGT. In DNA form, the CDR3 reads TGTGCCAGCAGTGGCCACCTTTTATCTAGCGGGAGCGAAGATCGGGGGACCGGGGAGCTGTTTTTT. Translating it yields CASSGHLLSSGSEDRGTGELFF.

This clonotype was seen a handful of times. The V call is TRBV29-1, the J call TRBJ1-2, with 11 positions matching TRBD1. V shed 7 bases, J shed 7 bases, and the junction held 5 bases outside the gene matches. Germline-derived CDR1 and CDR2 are SQVTM and ANQGSEA. The CDR3 is made up of 12 amino acids. DNA of the CDR3: TGCAGCGCCGGACAGGGGGCGCGTGGCTACACCTTC. This encodes CSAGQGARGYTF.

This clonotype was counted at least ten times. The J gene is TRBJ2-7, the V gene TRBV3-1, with D perhaps assigned TRBD1 or TRBD2 (5 bases each). The V and J ends lost 1 base and 6 bases respectively, with 10 bases between them. Germline assignment: CDR1 LGHDT and CDR2 YNNKEL (reference sequence). The CDR3 runs 13 residues. CDR3: CASSQVLGAEQYF. The CDR3 DNA sequence: TGTGCCAGCAGCCAAGTTCTCGGGGCCGAGCAGTACTTC.

This clonotype was picked up many times. The chain employs TRBV28 and TRBJ2-4; D is undetermined. This CDR3 comprises 17 residues. Germline V CDR1 and CDR2: MDHEN, SYDVKM. Trimming cost V 7 bases and J 0 bases, with 19 bases left between them. Written as DNA, the CDR3 is TGTGCCAGCACCCTTGGGGTCGACGGAGTAGCCAAAAACATTCAGTACTTC. Encoded protein: CASTLGVDGVAKNIQYF.

This clonotype appeared many times. V usage is TRBV6-2 or TRBV6-3 and J usage is TRBJ1-4; D may be TRBD1 (5 bases). Trimming cost V 0 bases and J 8 bases, with 13 bases left between them. The CDR3 has 15 amino acids. Germline CDR1 and CDR2: MNHEY and SVGEGT. CDR3 amino acids: CASSYSGDRGEKLFF. In DNA, the CDR3 is TGTGCCAGCAGTTACTCGGGTGACAGAGGGGAAAAACTGTTTTTT.

The V call is TRBV4-2, the J call TRBJ2-1; 7 bases are a match to TRBD1. Germline CDR1 and CDR2: LGHNA and YNFKEQ. V dropped 1 base and J dropped 4; count of bases not matched to a gene: 7. CDR3 size: 16 residues. CDR3 sequence reads: CASSQGTGQKYNEQFF. The CDR3, as DNA: TGTGCCAGCAGCCAAGGTACGGGACAGAAATACAATGAGCAGTTCTTC.

In this sample, this clonotype turned up a few times. The chain recombines TRBV7-9 with TRBJ2-2; 8 bases align to TRBD2. Germline lookup yields CDR1 SEHNR and CDR2 FQNEAQ (reference sequence). J lost 3 bases, V lost 6 bases, and 3 bases had no gene match. The CDR3 runs 14 residues. The CDR3 nucleotides are TGTGCCAGCAGGAAGACTAGCGACACCGGGGAGCTGTTTTTT. This translates into CASRKTSDTGELFF. Together with reference TRBV7-9 and TRBJ2-2, the CDR3 gives the full variable domain: DTGVSQNPRHKITKRGQNVTFRCDPISEHNRLYWYRQTLGQGPEFLTYFQNEAQLEKSRLLSDRFSAERPKGSFSTLEIQRTEQGDSAMYLCASRKTSDTGELFFGEGSRLTVL.

This clonotype was seen at least ten times. This chain links TRBV7-9 with TRBJ1-4; D is undetermined. The CDR3 has 12 residues. The germline V and J ends were trimmed by 2 bases and 6 bases, with 4 bases remaining between them. Per germline, CDR1 SEHNR and CDR2 FQNEAQ (reference sequence). The CDR3 is CASSLTHEKLFF. In nucleotides, the CDR3 is TGTGCCAGCAGCTTAACGCATGAAAAACTGTTTTTT.

In its sample, this clonotype was seen a few times. The rearrangement links TRBV12-3 or TRBV12-4 to TRBJ2-2, with 9 bases that match TRBD2. The CDR3 totals 16 residues. The trim removed 2 bases at V and 6 bases at J, leaving 7 bases unmatched. The CDR3 DNA follows: TGTGCCAGCAGTTTATTTCTAGCGGGGTCCGCCGGGGAGCTGTTTTTT. Amino acid sequence: CASSLFLAGSAGELFF.

This clonotype was detected many times. V and J are TRBV3-1 and TRBJ1-5; D unclear. The germline V gene encodes CDR1 LGHDT and CDR2 YNNKEL (reference sequence). The CDR3 is 18 residues long. Trimming took off 0 bases at V and 0 bases at J, with 15 bases between the two ends. CDR3: CASSQDSADEDSNQPQHF. CDR3 bases: TGTGCCAGCAGCCAAGATAGTGCAGACGAAGATAGCAATCAGCCCCAGCATTTT. Drawing the rest from reference TRBV3-1 and TRBJ1-5, the complete variable domain is DTAVSQTPKYLVTQMGNDKSIKCEQNLGHDTMYWYKQDSKKFLKIMFSYNNKELIINETVPNRFSPKSPDKAHLNLHINSLELGDSAVYFCASSQDSADEDSNQPQHFGDGTRLSIL.

The CDR3 is CASSRGLAVYLTQETQYF. The DNA for the CDR3 is TGTGCCAGCAGCCGAGGACTAGCGGTATATCTCACTCAAGAGACCCAGTACTTC. This chain joins TRBV3-1 and TRBJ2-5, with 10 bases identical to TRBD2. With 4 bases clipped from V and 2 bases from J, the junction kept 13 bases outside the gene matches. Germline lookup yields CDR1 LGHDT and CDR2 YNNKEL (reference sequence). This CDR3 has 18 amino acids.

This clonotype appeared a few times. The chain has TRBV20-1 and TRBJ1-1; 7 bases agree with TRBD1. The CDR3 totals 15 residues. CDR1 is DFQATT, CDR2 SNEGSKA, per germline (reference sequence). J was trimmed by 4 bases and V by 2 bases; bases with no gene match: 10. In DNA form, the CDR3 reads TGCAGTGCTAGACTAAATGACAGGGATCGCACTGAAGCTTTCTTT. Its translation is CSARLNDRDRTEAFF.

This clonotype was observed many times. The rearrangement links TRBV7-8 to TRBJ1-5; 8 bases are a match to TRBD1. Trimming took 0 bases from V and 2 from J; bases not matched to a gene: 3. The CDR3 extends over 16 amino acids. The germline V gene encodes CDR1 SGHVS and CDR2 FQNEAQ. The CDR3 sequence is CASSLARTGRNQPQHF. CDR3 DNA sequence: TGTGCCAGCAGCTTAGCTCGGACAGGGCGCAATCAGCCCCAGCATTTT.

With regard to this clonotype: The junction departs from the called germline gene at one end, perhaps through a read error. This chain connects TRBV29-1 to TRBJ2-3, with D unclear. CDR3 length equals 12 residues. Germline lookup yields CDR1 SQVTM and CDR2 ANQGSEA. DNA of the CDR3: TGCAGCGTTGAATCAGGCGCAGATACGCAGTGTTTT. Its protein product is CSVESGADTQCF.

The J gene is TRBJ2-3, the V gene TRBV2, with 8 bases fitting TRBD1. This CDR3 contains 15 residues. Losses at the gene ends were 1 base for V and 9 bases for J; bases not matched to a gene: 9. CDR1 SNHLY and CDR2 FYNNEI come from the germline V gene. The CDR3 here is CASSEVQGASGTQYF. In DNA, the CDR3 is TGTGCCAGCAGTGAAGTGCAGGGGGCATCAGGAACGCAGTATTTT.

This clonotype was recorded a few times. The chain joins TRBV5-1 to TRBJ1-1; no definite D call. Trimming took 0 bases from V and 7 from J, leaving 7 bases between them. CDR1 and CDR2 (germline): SGHRS, YFSETQ. The CDR3 totals 12 residues. The CDR3 spells CASSLGWDEAFF. The CDR3 nucleotides read TGCGCCAGCAGCTTGGGGTGGGATGAAGCTTTCTTT.

The DNA of the CDR3 is TGTGCCAGCTCCCGGGTTGGTCTCTATGGCTACACCTTC. Translating gives CASSRVGLYGYTF. The V gene is TRBV18, the J gene TRBJ1-2; D uncertain. The CDR3 loop spans 13 amino acids. Germline CDR1 and CDR2: KGHSH and LQKENI. V was clipped by 6 bases and J by 4 bases, with 12 bases between them.

This clonotype was detected ten times or more. The chain couples TRBV7-8 to TRBJ2-1, with TRBD2 identical over 8 bases. Germline V gives CDR1 SGHVS, CDR2 FQNEAQ. The CDR3 sequence is 18 residues long. With V trimmed by 5 bases and J by 5 bases, 17 bases remained unmatched. Written as DNA, the CDR3 is TGTGCCAGCAGCCAGGGACGAATCGGAGCGGGAGTCAACAATGAGCAGTTCTTC. Translation: CASSQGRIGAGVNNEQFF.

This clonotype has a count of ten or more. V gene TRBV24-1 combines with J gene TRBJ2-3, with 7 bases matching TRBD1. Per germline, CDR1 KGHDR and CDR2 SFDVKD. V shed 2 bases and J 1 base; nucleotides not matched to a gene: 2. The CDR3 is 15 amino acids. The CDR3 coding sequence is TGTGCCACCAGTGATTCACAGGGGCGCACAGATACGCAGTATTTT. Its translation is CATSDSQGRTDTQYF.